The rows below give T cell receptor beta chains drawn from one sample of a study of vaccination effects on CD4 cells after COVID-19. No cognate antigen is known for these TCRs. TCRdb's copy holds only in-frame clones and misses some; the assay was immunoSEQ multiplex PCR. The sample contains 35,000 to 55,000 clones, 76% of which appear only once. This specimen consisted of CD4+ T cells from PBMCs cultured without peptide, obtained after COVID-19 vaccination. These receptors came from a human donor who had a prior SARS-CoV-2 infection. Both conserved end residues are part of each CDR3. D genes are given only for firm matches. Only part of the rows carry a size: once, few, many, or a class if the clone is expanded.

cdr3_aa cdr3_nt d_call j_call clone_size v_call
CASSRGNYEQYF TGTGCCAGCTCAAGGGGTAATTACGAGCAGTACTTC - TRBJ2-7 once TRBV18
CASSPLTGNSPLHF TGTGCCAGCTCACCACTGACTGGAAATTCACCCCTCCACTTT - TRBJ1-6 few TRBV18
CASSEVAGSNQPQHF TGTGCCAGCAGTGAAGTGGCAGGGTCAAATCAGCCCCAGCATTTT - TRBJ1-5 few TRBV6-1
CASSESVAKNIQYF TGCGCCAGCAGTGAGTCAGTAGCCAAAAACATTCAGTACTTC - TRBJ2-4 few TRBV10-1
CASSYATGGAFEAFF TGTGCCAGCAGTTACGCTACAGGGGGAGCGTTTGAAGCTTTCTTT TRBD1 TRBJ1-1 - TRBV6-5
CASSEARRNNYGYTF TGTGCCAGCAGTGAAGCGCGGCGGAATAACTATGGCTACACCTTC - TRBJ1-2 - TRBV6-1
CASSFSQDGYTF TGTGCCAGCAGCTTCAGCCAGGATGGCTACACCTTC - TRBJ1-2 - TRBV7-9
CASSLVGAGTSAYNEQFF TGTGCCAGCAGCTTAGTCGGAGCAGGGACTAGCGCATACAATGAGCAGTTCTTC TRBD2 TRBJ2-1 - TRBV7-2
CASSWGTPGNTEAFF TGTGCCAGCAGCTGGGGGACACCTGGGAACACTGAAGCTTTCTTT - TRBJ1-1 - TRBV5-8
CASSSGTSGIYYEQYF TGTGCCAGTTCCTCCGGGACTAGCGGAATTTACTACGAGCAGTACTTC TRBD2 TRBJ2-7 few TRBV19
CASSQGLASAYEQYF TGTGCCAGCAGCCAGGGACTAGCGTCCGCCTACGAGCAGTACTTC TRBD2 TRBJ2-7 few TRBV3-1/TRBV3-2
CASSQDWRGGLNIQYF TGCGCCAGCAGCCAAGACTGGCGGGGGGGCCTAAACATTCAGTACTTC TRBD2 TRBJ2-4 - TRBV4-1
CAISEPPGLAGPYNEQFF TGTGCCATCAGTGAGCCCCCGGGACTAGCGGGTCCCTACAATGAGCAGTTCTTC TRBD2 TRBJ2-1 - TRBV10-3
CASSLRRTYNEQFF TGTGCCAGCAGCCTTCGGCGCACCTACAATGAGCAGTTCTTC - TRBJ2-1 few TRBV7-2
CASSGGGSSYNEQFF TGTGCCAGCAGCGGGGGCGGGAGCTCCTACAATGAGCAGTTCTTC - TRBJ2-1 - TRBV11-3
CSVLSGVNTEAFF TGCAGCGTTCTATCAGGGGTGAACACTGAAGCTTTCTTT - TRBJ1-1 - TRBV29-1
CASSYTQSSYEQYF TGTGCCAGCAGTTACACACAGAGCTCCTACGAGCAGTACTTC - TRBJ2-7 once TRBV6-6
CASSRGANTGELFF TGTGCCAGCAGCCGCGGGGCTAACACCGGGGAGCTGTTTTTT - TRBJ2-2 - TRBV4-2
CASSVLREGGYTF TGTGCCAGCAGCGTATTGAGGGAAGGTGGCTACACCTTC - TRBJ1-2 once TRBV9
CASRNTPYGYTF TGTGCCAGCAGAAACACACCGTATGGCTACACCTTC - TRBJ1-2 - TRBV3-1/TRBV3-2
CASSRSFARFNQPQHF TGTGCCAGTAGCCGCAGTTTTGCCAGATTCAATCAGCCCCAGCATTTT - TRBJ1-5 - TRBV19
CASSLTRGEQETQYF TGTGCCAGCAGCTTAACTCGCGGGGAACAAGAGACCCAGTACTTC - TRBJ2-5 once TRBV7-2
CASSLDPTSGRSRYF TGTGCCAGCAGCTTAGATCCTACTAGCGGGAGGTCACGGTATTTT TRBD2 TRBJ2-3 - TRBV11-3
CASSLYGFGGPLRERKLFF TGTGCCAGCAGCCTCTATGGGTTTGGGGGGCCGCTGCGTGAGCGAAAACTGTTTTTT - TRBJ1-4 once TRBV27
CASSLNSRRAFF TGTGCCAGCAGCTTAAACAGCCGCCGAGCTTTCTTT - TRBJ1-1 - TRBV7-2
CASSLRDSNSPLHF TGTGCCAGCAGCCTCCGGGACAGCAATTCACCCCTCCACTTT TRBD1 TRBJ1-6 few TRBV3-1/TRBV3-2
CASSLVYSYNEQFF TGCGCCAGCAGCTTGGTGTATTCCTACAATGAGCAGTTCTTC - TRBJ2-1 - TRBV5-1
CASSQDRGLYGYTF TGTGCCAGCAGCCAGGACAGGGGGCTCTATGGCTACACCTTC TRBD1 TRBJ1-2 - TRBV7-8
CASSAYTTTNEKLFF TGTGCCAGCAGCGCCTACACCACAACTAATGAAAAACTGTTTTTT - TRBJ1-4 - TRBV5-6
CASSQTGITRQYF TGTGCCAGCAGCCAGACTGGCATTACGAGGCAGTACTTC - TRBJ2-7 - TRBV3-1/TRBV3-2
CASRGGSPPSTDTQYF TGTGCCAGTAGGGGAGGGTCCCCGCCTAGCACAGATACGCAGTATTTT TRBD2 TRBJ2-3 - TRBV19
CASRIASTGELFF TGTGCCAGCAGGATAGCGTCGACCGGGGAGCTGTTTTTT - TRBJ2-2 - TRBV6-5
CASSLEGEGEAFF TGCGCCAGCAGCTTGGAGGGGGAGGGTGAAGCTTTCTTT - TRBJ1-1 - TRBV5-1
CASSPGSGKYNYGYTF TGTGCCAGCTCACCGGGATCAGGGAAATATAACTATGGCTACACCTTC - TRBJ1-2 - TRBV18
CASSGTTNQETQYF TGCGCCAGCAGTGGGACAACGAACCAAGAGACCCAGTACTTC - TRBJ2-5 once TRBV5-1
CASSSSYEQYF TGCGCCAGCAGCTCATCCTACGAGCAGTACTTC - TRBJ2-7 few TRBV5-1
CATTIGQTPLEYF TGTGCCACAACGATTGGACAGACCCCCTTGGAGTATTTT - TRBJ2-3 - TRBV2
CASRPREDSGYTF TGTGCCAGCAGGCCCAGGGAGGATAGTGGCTACACCTTC - TRBJ1-2 few TRBV2
CASSSPRSGRAYNEQFF TGTGCCAGCAGCTCCCCCCGTAGTGGACGGGCTTACAATGAGCAGTTCTTC - TRBJ2-1 few TRBV7-9
CASSVTGDAPLHF TGTGCCAGCAGCGTGACAGGGGACGCACCCCTCCACTTT TRBD1 TRBJ1-6 many TRBV7-9
CASSLGSLAGANEQFF TGTGCCAGCAGCTTGGGATCGTTAGCGGGAGCTAATGAGCAGTTCTTC TRBD2 TRBJ2-1 - TRBV5-4
CASSSRSLSSPLHF TGTGCCAGCAGCTCCCGCTCACTCAGTTCACCCCTCCACTTT - TRBJ1-6 - TRBV13
CASSEGPGTGEQFF TGTGCCAGCAGTGAGGGACCAGGGACCGGTGAGCAGTTCTTC - TRBJ2-1 - TRBV6-4
CASSRIALAGVDNEQFF TGTGCCAGCAGCCGAATCGCACTAGCGGGGGTTGACAATGAGCAGTTCTTC TRBD2 TRBJ2-1 - TRBV3-1/TRBV3-2
CASSPRLAGSRQETQYF TGTGCCAGCAGCCCGAGACTAGCGGGCAGTCGGCAAGAGACCCAGTACTTC TRBD2 TRBJ2-5 - TRBV11-2
CATSSRVLGLSEQYF TGTGCCACCAGCAGCCGGGTTCTCGGCCTCTCCGAGCAGTACTTC - TRBJ2-7 once TRBV15